The 2 T cell receptor beta chains reported below all come from one sample, sequenced in a study of chemoradiotherapy in HPV16-positive cancers (dated by TCRdb to between 2021 and 2024). The method was the immunoSEQ multiplex PCR assay. As stored in TCRdb, this immuneACCESS dataset retains in-frame rearrangements with V and J assigned. A fraction of the clones does not appear; measured against another copy, unresolved V genes explain less than half of the discrepancy, and the remainder lacks a known reason. A total of roughly 70,000 clones appear in this sample, around nine tenths of them only once. Jointly, the top ten make up just over 4% of the sample. The starting material was blood, obtained from a patient who underwent chemoradiotherapy. The receptors stem from a human donor with HPV-associated anogenital cancer.

The rearrangement uses TRBV9 and TRBJ2-2; the match to TRBD1 covers 8 bases. Trimming cost V 3 bases and J 2 bases; bases outside gene matches: 6. The CDR3 has 16 residues. Looked up from germline, CDR1 is SGDLS and CDR2 is YYNGEE. For the CDR3, the DNA is TGTGCCAGCAGCGCCCGGACAGGGACAAACACCGGGGAGCTGTTTTTT. It is translated as CASSARTGTNTGELFF.

The chain recombines TRBV19 with TRBJ2-3; unclear D gene. CDR1 is LNHDA and CDR2 is SQIVND in the germline V gene (reference sequence). V was clipped by 7 bases and J by 0 bases, with 11 bases between them. The CDR3 has 14 residues. CDR3 region: CASNPLGSTDTQYF. CDR3 nucleotides: TGTGCCAGTAACCCCCTAGGTAGCACAGATACGCAGTATTTT.